The 20 T cell receptor beta chains listed next were all sequenced from one sample in a study of blood T cell repertoires in COVID-19 (dated by TCRdb to 2020 to 2021). Libraries were constructed by the immunoSEQ multiplex PCR assay. What TCRdb holds here is the immuneACCESS table cut down to in-frame rearrangements. Part of the clones is not present; checked against another copy, under half of the missing clones reflect an unresolved V gene, and the others are unexplained. Present in this sample are tens of thousands of clones, more than 75% of which were seen just once. The ten largest clones represent around 13% of the sample. Sequenced: peripheral blood. The receptors come from a man aged 70-80 years with acute or convalescent COVID-19.

This clone has only one observation. J is TRBJ1-3 and V is TRBV9; TRBD1 is a possible D gene (6 bases). The germline V gene has CDR1 SGDLS and CDR2 YYNGEE. V was cut by 3 bases and J by 3 bases, with 13 bases left in between. The CDR3 sequence is 15 residues long. The CDR3 DNA follows: TGTGCCAGCAGCGCAAACAGGGTTAGTGGAAACACCATATATTTT. This sequence encodes CASSANRVSGNTIYF.

The V call is TRBV19, the J call TRBJ2-7; 9 bases fit TRBD1. Trimming removed 9 bases from V and 1 base from J; junction bases left unmatched: 10. The CDR3 has 15 residues. Germline CDR1 LNHDA, CDR2 SQIVND (reference sequence). This chain's CDR3 is CASSRTGGGSYEQYF. CDR3 DNA: TGTGCCAGCAGCCGAACAGGGGGCGGGTCCTACGAGCAGTACTTC.

This chain's CDR3 is CASSLGRLAGRSSNEQFF. CDR3 nucleotides: TGTGCCAGCAGCTTAGGACGGCTAGCGGGAAGAAGTTCGAATGAGCAGTTCTTC. This rearrangement joins TRBV7-8 to TRBJ2-1, with TRBD2 identical over 9 bases. V gave up 1 base and J gave up 7 bases; unmatched junction bases: 14. CDR1 SGHVS and CDR2 FQNEAQ come from the germline V gene. This CDR3 is 18 amino acids long.

The chain joins TRBV20-1 to TRBJ1-3, with D possibly being TRBD1 (6 bases). The CDR3 is 15 amino acids. Per germline, CDR1 DFQATT and CDR2 SNEGSKA (reference sequence). Trimming left V 3 bases short and J 0 bases short, with 12 bases between. The CDR3 bases are TGCAGTGCTAGTTCCCGACAGGCCTCTGGAAACACCATATATTTT. This gives the protein CSASSRQASGNTIYF.

This chain uses TRBV29-1 with TRBJ1-5; 10 bases are a match to TRBD1. After removal of 4 bases from V and 5 bases from J, the junction contained 5 bases not matched to a gene. Germline V gene data show CDR1 as SQVTM and CDR2 as ANQGSEA. This CDR3 has 14 amino acids. The CDR3 is CSVAAGTGDQPQHF. CDR3 nucleotides: TGCAGCGTTGCGGCCGGGACAGGGGATCAGCCCCAGCATTTT.

This chain connects TRBV19 to TRBJ2-5, with D perhaps TRBD2 (6 bases). CDR3 length equals 16 residues. Between the trimmed V and J ends, which lost 5 bases and 0 bases, there was a span of 16 bases. Germline assignment: CDR1 LNHDA and CDR2 SQIVND (reference sequence). CDR3 residues: CASSPRVLAYQETQYF. As DNA, the CDR3 is TGTGCCAGTAGTCCTCGAGTCCTAGCGTACCAAGAGACCCAGTACTTC.

V and J are TRBV19 and TRBJ2-5; TRBD2 matches 10 bases. The CDR3 runs to 15 residues. The germline CDR1 and CDR2 sequences are LNHDA and SQIVND (reference sequence). V gave up 5 bases and J gave up 2 bases; unmatched junction bases: 5. For the CDR3, the DNA is TGTGCCAGTAGTGCCCTACTAGCGGGGCAAGAGACCCAGTACTTC. Translated, it gives CASSALLAGQETQYF.

This chain connects TRBV29-1 to TRBJ1-1; the D gene is possibly TRBD1 (5 bases). The V end lost 7 bases, the J end lost 1 base, and 10 bases lay between the germline ends. Germline loops: CDR1 SQVTM, CDR2 ANQGSEA. CDR3 size: 12 residues. The CDR3 region has the DNA TGCAGCGGGGGTAGGGGGAACACTGAAGCTTTCTTT. This encodes CSGGRGNTEAFF.

The chain employs TRBV4-3 and TRBJ2-7, with D maybe TRBD1 (5 bases). This CDR3 has 14 amino acids. The V and J ends lost 0 bases and 3 bases respectively, with 9 bases between them. CDR1 LGHNA and CDR2 YSLEER come from the germline V gene. The CDR3 protein is CASSQDRANYEQYF. CDR3 in DNA: TGCGCCAGCAGCCAAGACAGGGCCAACTACGAGCAGTACTTC.

The gene calls are TRBV4-3 and TRBJ2-6, with a possible D match to TRBD1 (6 bases). Between the trimmed V and J ends, which lost 1 base and 1 base, there was a span of 20 bases. The CDR3 runs 20 residues. CDR1 and CDR2 (germline): LGHNA, YSLEER. CDR3 amino acids: CASSQALIPTGPSGANVLTF. Written as DNA, the CDR3 is TGCGCCAGCAGCCAAGCTCTAATCCCTACAGGGCCTTCTGGGGCCAACGTCCTGACTTTC.

V and J are TRBV6-1 and TRBJ2-7; TRBD1 is a possible D gene (6 bases). Trimming cost V 2 bases and J 2 bases, with 13 bases left between them. Germline values: CDR1 MNHNS, CDR2 SASEGT. The CDR3 is 15 amino acids. The CDR3 region is CASSEQQGKAYEQYF. For the CDR3, the DNA is TGTGCCAGCAGTGAACAACAGGGTAAAGCCTACGAGCAGTACTTC.

V gene TRBV2 combines with J gene TRBJ2-4; D not certain. The CDR3 runs to 16 residues. V lost 6 bases and J 0 bases, leaving 15 bases between the germline ends. The germline V gene has CDR1 SNHLY and CDR2 FYNNEI. Here the CDR3 reads CASRVGGSLAKNIQYF. CDR3 DNA sequence: TGTGCCAGCAGGGTTGGCGGTTCGCTAGCCAAAAACATTCAGTACTTC. The full variable domain, rest sourced from reference TRBV2 and TRBJ2-4, is EPEVTQTPSHQVTQMGQEVILRCVPISNHLYFYWYRQILGQKVEFLVSFYNNEISEKSEIFDDQFSVERPDGSNFTLKIRSTKLEDSAMYFCASRVGGSLAKNIQYFGAGTRLSVL.

The rearrangement joins TRBV4-2 to TRBJ2-5, with TRBD2 matching 14 bases. The J segment lost 5 bases and the V segment lost 4 bases, leaving 6 bases of the junction unmatched. The CDR3 length is 16 residues. The germline V gene encodes CDR1 LGHNA and CDR2 YNFKEQ. Written as DNA, the CDR3 is TGTGCCAGCAGCCCGACTAGCGGGGGGGCGGAGGAGACCCAGTACTTC. It specifies CASSPTSGGAEETQYF.

The chain recombines TRBV7-8 with TRBJ2-2, with 8 positions matching TRBD2. Trimming at V came to 1 base and at J to 3 bases, leaving 7 bases not matched to a gene. The CDR3 is 17 residues long. Germline values: CDR1 SGHVS, CDR2 FQNEAQ. In DNA form, the CDR3 reads TGTGCCAGCAGCTTAGGCGTTAGCGGGGTTTACACCGGGGAGCTGTTTTTT. This gives the protein CASSLGVSGVYTGELFF.

The chain recombines TRBV4-1 with TRBJ2-1; D gene unclear. Trimming removed 3 bases from V and 2 bases from J, with 11 bases in between. The CDR3 is made up of 15 amino acids. In germline, CDR1 is MGHRA, CDR2 YSYEKL. CDR3 region: CASSQVQRPYNEQFF. The CDR3 DNA reads TGCGCCAGCAGCCAGGTCCAGCGCCCCTACAATGAGCAGTTCTTC.

This chain links TRBV27 with TRBJ2-5; the D gene is possibly TRBD2 (6 bases). Trimming shortened V by 4 bases and J by 4 bases, and 16 bases separated the two germline ends. Germline assignment: CDR1 MNHEY and CDR2 SMNVEV (reference sequence). The CDR3 length is 15 residues. The CDR3 DNA sequence: TGTGCCAGCAGTTCGACGGGACTGAGAGGAGAGACCCAGTACTTC. Translated, it gives CASSSTGLRGETQYF.

This clone was seen a single time. The V gene is TRBV3-1 (or the pseudogene TRBV3-2), the J gene TRBJ2-3; the D gene is possibly TRBD2 (7 bases). With 2 bases removed from V and 5 bases from J, the gap between germline ends came to 17 bases. In germline, CDR1 is LGHDT, CDR2 YNNKEL (reference sequence). This CDR3 has 16 amino acids. The CDR3 here is CASSQRGGIIGDTQYF. In DNA, the CDR3 is TGTGCCAGCAGCCAAAGGGGGGGCATCATCGGAGATACGCAGTATTTT.

This clone was seen only a few times. The V and J genes are TRBV19 and TRBJ1-2; TRBD1 might be the D (5 bases). Germline V gene data show CDR1 as LNHDA and CDR2 as SQIVND (reference sequence). Trimming cost V 6 bases and J 8 bases, with 7 bases left between them. The CDR3 loop spans 10 amino acids. CDR3 protein: CASRGEGYTF. CDR3 bases: TGTGCCAGTAGAGGGGAAGGCTACACCTTC.

The CDR3 region is CASSQVTKRGGAKNIQYF. CDR3 nucleotide sequence: TGCGCCAGCAGCCAAGTTACTAAGCGGGGGGGCGCCAAAAACATTCAGTACTTC. This chain uses TRBV4-3 with TRBJ2-4, with 10 bases that match TRBD2. This CDR3 has 18 residues. In germline, CDR1 is LGHNA, CDR2 YSLEER. The ends lost 1 base at V and 1 base at J; junction bases unmatched: 7.

V gene TRBV19 combines with J gene TRBJ1-1; the D gene is possibly TRBD1 (6 bases). CDR1 is LNHDA and CDR2 is SQIVND in the germline V gene (reference sequence). The V gene lost 8 bases and the J gene lost 11 bases, with 21 bases spanning the gap. This CDR3 is built from 13 residues. The CDR3 DNA follows: TGTGCCAGTGATAGATTGGGACACACTGGGGCTTTCTTT. This encodes CASDRLGHTGAFF.